A single sample gave rise to the 31 T cell receptor beta chains below, sequenced in a study of CD8+ T cells in alopecia areata. Reverse transcribed after extraction, RNA yielded cDNA as the sequencing template. The repertoire was sequenced with immunoSEQ multiplex PCR; TCRdb's copy has only in-frame clones and lacks some. This table has roughly 150,000 clones, 40% to 60% appearing once. The sample here was CD8+ T cells sorted from blood, taken at week 0. These receptors originate from a human donor with alopecia areata.

Note on this clone: One junction end does not reproduce the germline sequence, and a read error may be involved. V is TRBV7-8 and J is TRBJ2-5, with a tentative D call TRBD2 (6 bases). Germline-derived CDR1 and CDR2 are SGHVS and FQNEAQ. The CDR3 spans 15 residues. The CDR3 is CASSADSGSQETQYF. CDR3 nucleotides: TGCGCCAGCAGCGCTGATAGCGGATCACAAGAGACCCAGTACTTC.

The V call is TRBV15, the J call TRBJ2-1; no clear D. Germline lookup yields CDR1 LNHNV and CDR2 YYDKDF (reference sequence). This CDR3 has 14 residues. Trimming cost V 3 bases and J 1 base, with 7 bases left between them. CDR3: CATSSDVSYNEQFF. DNA of the CDR3: TGTGCCACCAGCAGTGACGTTTCCTACAATGAGCAGTTCTTC.

This clone has more than one count but fewer than ten. This rearrangement joins TRBV4-3 to TRBJ2-7; no firm D call. The CDR3 length is 14 residues. Trimming cost V 1 base and J 1 base, with 8 bases left between them. The germline V gene encodes CDR1 LGHNA and CDR2 YSLEER. The CDR3 DNA sequence: TGCGCCAGCAGCCAAGTAGGCCAGTCCTACGAGCAGTACTTC. This gives the protein CASSQVGQSYEQYF.

This clone was seen a few times. The chain carries TRBV29-1 and TRBJ1-1, with 8 bases aligning to TRBD1. The V gene end was trimmed by 6 bases and the J gene end by 4 bases; junction bases not matched to a gene: 7. This CDR3 is built from 13 residues. Germline-derived CDR1 and CDR2 are SQVTM and ANQGSEA. The CDR3 region has the DNA TGCAGCGTGATGACAGGGGTGAGCACTGAAGCTTTCTTT. As protein: CSVMTGVSTEAFF.

The J gene is TRBJ1-4, the V gene TRBV5-4, with TRBD1 matching over 7 bases. V shed 6 bases and J 2 bases; nucleotides not matched to a gene: 7. This CDR3 comprises 15 residues. Germline V gene data show CDR1 as SGHNT and CDR2 as YYREEE (reference sequence). CDR3 DNA sequence: TGTGCCAGCAACTTCGACAGGGCTACTAATGAAAAACTGTTTTTT. Its translation is CASNFDRATNEKLFF.

The chain has TRBV5-6 and TRBJ1-2; TRBD1 matches 7 bases. The CDR3 sequence is 12 residues long. After removal of 4 bases from V and 10 bases from J, the junction contained 7 bases not matched to a gene. Germline V gene sequence: CDR1 SGHDT, CDR2 YYEEEE. CDR3 amino acids: CASSPGTADYTF. The CDR3 bases are TGTGCCAGCAGCCCCGGGACAGCCGACTACACCTTC.

The rearrangement links TRBV7-6 to TRBJ2-5; TRBD2 aligns across 8 bases. This CDR3 is 14 amino acids long. Germline CDR1 SGHVS, CDR2 FNYEAQ. J lost 9 bases, V lost 1 base, and 7 bases had no gene match. Here the CDR3 DNA reads TGTGCCAGCAGCTTAGAGCGCGGGGGGAAAGCCCAGTACTTC. The encoded protein is CASSLERGGKAQYF.

The chain has TRBV2 and TRBJ2-7, with D unresolved. This CDR3 is built from 13 residues. Germline assignment: CDR1 SNHLY and CDR2 FYNNEI. The DNA of the CDR3 is TGTGCAGTCACCGATAGGGATCGGTACGAGCAGTACTTC. Its protein is CAVTDRDRYEQYF.

The CDR3 protein is CAWSSGTGVYEQYF. The CDR3 nucleotides are TGTGCCTGGAGTTCCGGGACAGGGGTTTACGAGCAGTACTTC. V and J are TRBV30 and TRBJ2-7; 10 bases fit TRBD1. Germline V CDR1 and CDR2: GTSNPN, SVGIG (reference sequence). CDR3 length: 14 residues. V shed 2 bases and J 4 bases; nucleotides not matched to a gene: 5.

This clone has more than one count but fewer than ten. The chain recombines TRBV7-2 with TRBJ2-3; D call uncertain. The ends were cut back, 2 bases at V and 2 bases at J, with 14 bases in the middle. The CDR3 has 16 residues. Germline CDR1 SGHTA, CDR2 FQGNSA. The CDR3 DNA reads as TGTGCCAGCAGCTTAAGTCCCGCGGCGAACACAGATACGCAGTATTTT. It yields the protein CASSLSPAANTDTQYF.

The chain recombines TRBV7-9 with TRBJ2-3, with a weak D call TRBD2 (5 bases). The CDR3 runs to 14 residues. Germline CDR1 is SEHNR and CDR2 is FQNEAQ (reference sequence). With 5 bases removed from V and 2 bases from J, the gap between germline ends came to 11 bases. The CDR3 reads CASSERTDTDTQYF. In nucleotides, the CDR3 is TGTGCCAGCAGCGAGCGGACGGACACAGATACGCAGTATTTT.

The V and J genes are TRBV6-5 and TRBJ1-1; no clear D. V was trimmed by 2 bases and J by 7 bases, leaving 8 bases between them. Germline V gene lookup returns CDR1 MNHEY and CDR2 SVGAGI. The CDR3 is 12 residues long. The CDR3 is CASSYVYNEAFF. The CDR3 DNA is TGTGCCAGCAGTTACGTCTACAATGAAGCTTTCTTT.

The rearrangement links TRBV29-1 to TRBJ2-1; D is tentatively TRBD1 or TRBD2 (5 bases each). Germline V CDR1 and CDR2: SQVTM, ANQGSEA. V was cut by 6 bases and J by 7 bases, with 13 bases left in between. The CDR3 loop spans 12 amino acids. CDR3 loop: CSVAQRGNEQFF. CDR3 in DNA: TGCAGCGTCGCTCAGAGGGGAAATGAGCAGTTCTTC.

This chain connects TRBV5-6 to TRBJ1-5; the D is unclear. V shed 1 base and J shed 5 bases, with 10 bases lying between them. This CDR3 is 14 amino acids long. CDR1 and CDR2 (germline): SGHDT, YYEEEE. CDR3 nucleotides: TGTGCCAGCAGCTTGAGGGATTGGGATCAGCCCCAGCATTTT. Its protein product is CASSLRDWDQPQHF.

The J gene is TRBJ1-5, the V gene TRBV30; no clear D. From germline, CDR1 is GTSNPN and CDR2 SVGIG (reference sequence). The V end was cut by 3 bases, the J end by 3 bases, with 12 bases between. This CDR3 is 14 amino acids long. In DNA form, the CDR3 reads TGTGCCTGGAGCGACCCGGTGTCCAATCAGCCCCAGCATTTT. It is translated as CAWSDPVSNQPQHF.

The J gene is TRBJ2-1, the V gene TRBV4-1, with D possibly TRBD2 on 6 matching bases. Trimming left V 0 bases short and J 3 bases short, with 9 bases between. Looked up from germline, CDR1 is MGHRA and CDR2 is YSYEKL. This CDR3 has 15 residues. The chain's CDR3 is CASSQEEGSYNEQFF. CDR3 DNA: TGCGCCAGCAGCCAAGAGGAGGGAAGCTACAATGAGCAGTTCTTC.

A note on this clone: One end of the junction varies from germline; a read error may be responsible. This chain connects TRBV5-6 to TRBJ2-5, with D perhaps matching TRBD1 (6 bases). Germline CDR1 is SGHDT and CDR2 is YYEEEE. The CDR3 loop spans 12 amino acids. For the CDR3, the DNA is TGTGCCAGCAACTTGGGACAAGGGACCCAGTACTTC. The encoded protein is CASNLGQGTQYF.

The count of this clone is one. The V and J genes are TRBV7-9 and TRBJ2-1, with 11 bases matching TRBD2. Germline V gene sequence: CDR1 SEHNR, CDR2 FQNEAQ (reference sequence). V shed 1 base and J 6 bases; nucleotides not matched to a gene: 2. The CDR3 consists of 15 residues. The CDR3 is CASSLGTSGLNEQFF. The CDR3 region has the DNA TGTGCCAGCAGCTTAGGGACTAGCGGGCTCAATGAGCAGTTCTTC. Variable domain in full (rest from reference TRBV7-9 and TRBJ2-1): DTGVSQNPRHKITKRGQNVTFRCDPISEHNRLYWYRQTLGQGPEFLTYFQNEAQLEKSRLLSDRFSAERPKGSFSTLEIQRTEQGDSAMYLCASSLGTSGLNEQFFGPGTRLTVL.

V and J are TRBV4-1 and TRBJ2-7; perhaps TRBD2 as D (6 bases). CDR3 length equals 15 residues. Trimming pared 3 bases from V and 6 bases from J, leaving 18 bases between. Per germline, CDR1 MGHRA and CDR2 YSYEKL. DNA of the CDR3: TGCGCCAGCAGCCACTTGGGCGGCGGGGAATGCGAGCAGTACTTC. This gives the protein CASSHLGGGECEQYF.

The chain links TRBV30 to TRBJ1-4; D remains unclear. The CDR3 loop spans 13 amino acids. Between the trimmed V and J ends, which lost 1 base and 7 bases, there was a span of 10 bases. The germline CDR1 and CDR2 sequences are GTSNPN and SVGIG (reference sequence). The CDR3 DNA reads TGTGCCTGGAGTGATGGACCTAGTGAAAAACTGTTTTTT. Translated: CAWSDGPSEKLFF.

The CDR3 protein is CASSSMAGGYDTQYF. DNA for the CDR3: TGTGCCAGCAGTTCCATGGCGGGGGGGTATGATACGCAGTATTTT. V is TRBV27 and J is TRBJ2-3; 9 positions match TRBD2. The CDR3 has 15 residues. Germline V CDR1 and CDR2: MNHEY, SMNVEV (reference sequence). V was pared by 4 bases and J by 6 bases, with 8 bases of the junction left unmatched.

The chain recombines TRBV30 with TRBJ2-7; 8 nucleotides agree with TRBD1. CDR3 size: 15 residues. Trimming cost V 3 bases and J 3 bases; bases outside gene matches: 10. From germline, CDR1 is GTSNPN and CDR2 SVGIG (reference sequence). The CDR3 loop reads CAWSADRGRNYEQYF. In nucleotides, the CDR3 is TGTGCCTGGAGCGCAGACAGGGGACGTAACTACGAGCAGTACTTC.

This chain connects TRBV10-3 to TRBJ2-3; D gene ambiguous. V was trimmed by 4 bases and J by 2 bases, leaving 16 bases between them. In germline, CDR1 is ENHRY, CDR2 SYGVKD. CDR3 size: 16 residues. The CDR3 DNA reads as TGTGCCATCAGTGTCTCGACTGATTCCGACACAGATACGCAGTATTTT. It translates to CAISVSTDSDTDTQYF.

V and J are TRBV19 and TRBJ1-5; D gene ambiguous. With 3 bases removed from V and 2 bases from J, the gap between germline ends came to 11 bases. Germline CDR1 LNHDA, CDR2 SQIVND (reference sequence). This CDR3 has 15 amino acids. The CDR3 sequence is CASSMATRGNQPQHF. The DNA of the CDR3 is TGTGCCAGTAGTATGGCAACCCGAGGCAATCAGCCCCAGCATTTT.

This sequence joins TRBV25-1 and TRBJ2-7; 9 positions match TRBD1. CDR1 is MGHDK, CDR2 SYGVNS, per germline. CDR3 length: 17 residues. V gave up 1 base and J gave up 7 bases; unmatched junction bases: 14. The CDR3 reads CASSESQIAGTGKEQYF. CDR3 nucleotides: TGTGCCAGCAGTGAATCCCAAATCGCCGGGACAGGGAAAGAGCAGTACTTC.

This clone was seen only a few times. This chain joins TRBV4-3 and TRBJ2-3; 12 positions match TRBD2. The CDR3 length is 15 residues. The germline gives CDR1 LGHNA, CDR2 YSLEER. V lost 4 bases to trimming and J lost 4 bases; unmatched junction nucleotides: 3. CDR3 amino acids: CASSLSSGGADTQYF. For the CDR3, the DNA is TGCGCCAGCAGCCTTTCTAGCGGGGGGGCAGATACGCAGTATTTT.

In this sample, this clone turned up a few times. The chain uses TRBV13 and TRBJ2-7; 8 bases map to TRBD2. Germline CDR1 reads PRHDT; CDR2 reads FYEKMQ (reference sequence). The CDR3 is 16 amino acids. V shed 5 bases and J 0 bases; nucleotides not matched to a gene: 9. The CDR3 nucleotides are TGTGCCAGCAGCCTCGGGGTAGCGGGGAACTCCTACGAGCAGTACTTC. This encodes CASSLGVAGNSYEQYF. The complete variable domain, with remaining parts taken from reference TRBV13 and TRBJ2-7, reads AAGVIQSPRHLIKEKRETATLKCYPIPRHDTVYWYQQGPGQDPQFLISFYEKMQSDKGSIPDRFSAQQFSDYHSELNMSSLELGDSALYFCASSLGVAGNSYEQYFGPGTRLTVT.

In its sample, this clone was seen a few times. V usage is TRBV29-1 and J usage is TRBJ2-7; 8 nucleotides line up with TRBD1. Germline V lookup: CDR1 SQVTM, CDR2 ANQGSEA. With V trimmed by 4 bases and J by 0 bases, 2 bases remained unmatched. This CDR3 region has 13 residues. As DNA, the CDR3 is TGCAGCGTTGGACAGGGGCCCTCCTACGAGCAGTACTTC. Translated: CSVGQGPSYEQYF.

This clone was observed a few times. J is TRBJ1-3 and V is TRBV10-2; D unclear. The CDR3 covers 13 residues. Trimming took off 0 bases at V and 4 bases at J, with 4 bases between the two ends. Germline CDR1 is WSHSY and CDR2 is SAAADI. The CDR3 region has the DNA TGCGCCAGCAGTGAGTCCCCCGGAAACACCATATATTTT. It is translated as CASSESPGNTIYF.

About this clone: This sequence is one base from a far larger clone and is likely a read error. The genes are TRBV2 and TRBJ2-7, with 10 bases lining up with TRBD1. Per the germline V gene, CDR1 is SNHLY and CDR2 is FYNNEI. The length of the CDR3 is 17 residues. The CDR3 spells CASSARLGQGEGYDQYF. In nucleotides, the CDR3 is TGTGCCAGCAGCGCGAGGCTTGGACAGGGGGAGGGCTACGATCAGTACTTC.

The chain employs TRBV29-1 and TRBJ1-4, with D maybe TRBD1 (6 bases). The length of the CDR3 is 14 residues. V lost 3 bases to trimming and J lost 8 bases, with 16 bases between them. Germline values: CDR1 SQVTM, CDR2 ANQGSEA. The CDR3 DNA sequence: TGCAGCGTTGAGATTTCAGGGGTTGAGGAAAAACTGTTTTTT. Amino acids: CSVEISGVEEKLFF. Combining the CDR3 with reference TRBV29-1 and TRBJ1-4 gives the whole variable domain SAVISQKPSRDICQRGTSLTIQCQVDSQVTMMFWYRQQPGQSLTLIATANQGSEATYESGFVIDKFPISRPNLTFSTLTVSNMSPEDSSIYLCSVEISGVEEKLFFGSGTQLSVL.